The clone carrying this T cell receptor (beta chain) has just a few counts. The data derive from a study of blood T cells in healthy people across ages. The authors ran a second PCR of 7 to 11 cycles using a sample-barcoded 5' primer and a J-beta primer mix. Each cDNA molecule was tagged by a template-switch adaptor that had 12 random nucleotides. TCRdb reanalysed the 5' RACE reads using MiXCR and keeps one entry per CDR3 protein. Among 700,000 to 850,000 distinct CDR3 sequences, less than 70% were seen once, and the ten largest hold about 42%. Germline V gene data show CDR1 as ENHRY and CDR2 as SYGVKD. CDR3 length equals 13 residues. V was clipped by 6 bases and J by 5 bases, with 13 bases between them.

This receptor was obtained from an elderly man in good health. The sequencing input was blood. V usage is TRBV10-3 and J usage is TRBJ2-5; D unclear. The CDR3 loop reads CAISLNLGETQYF. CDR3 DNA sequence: TGTGCCATCAGCCTGAATCTGGGGGAGACCCAGTACTTC.